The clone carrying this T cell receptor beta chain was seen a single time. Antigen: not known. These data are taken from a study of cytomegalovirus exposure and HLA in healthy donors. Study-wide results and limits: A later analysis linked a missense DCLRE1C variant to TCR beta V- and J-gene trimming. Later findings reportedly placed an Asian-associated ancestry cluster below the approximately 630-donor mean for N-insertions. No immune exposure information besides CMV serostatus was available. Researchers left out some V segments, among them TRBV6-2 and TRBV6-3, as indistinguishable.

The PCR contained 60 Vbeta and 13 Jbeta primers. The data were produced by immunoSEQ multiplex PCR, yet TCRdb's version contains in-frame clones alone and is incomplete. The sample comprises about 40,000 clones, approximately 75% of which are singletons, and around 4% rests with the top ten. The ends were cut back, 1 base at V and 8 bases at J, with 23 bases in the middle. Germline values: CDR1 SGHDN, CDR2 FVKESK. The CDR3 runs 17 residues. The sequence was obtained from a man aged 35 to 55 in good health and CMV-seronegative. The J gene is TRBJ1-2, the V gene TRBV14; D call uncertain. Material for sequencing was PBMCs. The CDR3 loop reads CASSQAGIGPFVGGYTF. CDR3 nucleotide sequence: TGTGCCAGCAGCCAAGCGGGGATTGGACCTTTCGTGGGGGGCTACACCTTC. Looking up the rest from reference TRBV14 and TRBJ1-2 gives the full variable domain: EAGVTQFPSHSVIEKGQTVTLRCDPISGHDNLYWYRRVMGKEIKFLLHFVKESKQDESGMPNNRFLAERTGGTYSTLKVQPAELEDSGVYFCASSQAGIGPFVGGYTFGSGTRLTVV.